The 4 T cell receptor beta chains below come from one sample, sequenced in a study of blood T cell repertoires in COVID-19. Profiling relied on immunoSEQ multiplex PCR, and the TCRdb table lists in-frame clones only, not all of them. The data show about 61,000 clones, approximately 80% seen once. Sequencing used peripheral blood. These TCRs come from an elderly man with active or convalescent COVID-19.

This clone has a handful of counts. This chain uses TRBV24-1 with TRBJ2-5; TRBD1 might be the D (5 bases). V dropped 4 bases and J dropped 1 base, with 9 bases sitting between them. This CDR3 has 14 residues. The V gene's germline CDR1 is KGHDR and CDR2 SFDVKD. CDR3 in DNA: TGTGCCACCAGTGAAGGGGTCCTCCAAGAGACCCAGTACTTC. It encodes CATSEGVLQETQYF.

Here the CDR3 DNA reads TGTGCCAGCAGCCAAGATTCCGTTTACGAGCAGTACTTC. Protein sequence: CASSQDSVYEQYF. The chain uses TRBV3-1 (or the pseudogene TRBV3-2) and TRBJ2-7; D not certain. Trimming stripped 0 bases from V and 4 bases from J, with 7 bases between. The CDR3 length is 13 residues. Germline lookup yields CDR1 LGHDT and CDR2 YNNKEL (reference sequence).

The CDR3 DNA reads as TGTGCCAGCAGCTCGGGGGGGGACACAACATCTGGCTACACCTTC. Translation: CASSSGGDTTSGYTF. The chain links TRBV28 to TRBJ1-2, with TRBD1 as a possible D gene (6 bases). CDR1 and CDR2 (germline): MDHEN, SYDVKM. V was pared by 6 bases and J by 7 bases, with 21 bases between. The CDR3 runs to 15 residues.

This rearrangement joins TRBV30 to TRBJ1-3; 8 bases match TRBD1. The ends lost 0 bases at V and 0 bases at J; junction bases unmatched: 4. Germline assignment: CDR1 GTSNPN and CDR2 SVGIG (reference sequence). The CDR3 covers 16 residues. The chain's CDR3 is CAWSVWTGSSGNTIYF. The CDR3 bases are TGTGCCTGGAGTGTTTGGACAGGGTCCTCTGGAAACACCATATATTTT. The full variable domain, rest sourced from reference TRBV30 and TRBJ1-3, is SQTIHQWPATLVQPVGSPLSLECTVEGTSNPNLYWYRQAAGRGLQLLFYSVGIGQISSEVPQNLSASRPQDRQFILSSKKLLLSDSGFYLCAWSVWTGSSGNTIYFGEGSWLTVV.